This record looks at one T cell receptor (beta chain) sequence and its context. Antigen specificity is unknown. PCR amplification relied on 60 Vbeta primers (plus 13 Jbeta primers). Clones were sequenced by immunoSEQ multiplex PCR, and TCRdb holds only the in-frame ones, with some missing. This specimen shows about 77,000 clones; the ten leading clones hold approximately 13%. V shed 3 bases and J shed 2 bases, with 4 bases lying between them. Germline V gene data show CDR1 as SQVTM and CDR2 as ANQGSEA. This CDR3 spans 11 amino acids. This sample was included in a study of cytomegalovirus exposure and HLA in healthy donors. Study observations and caveats: The authors confirmed in vitro that a few CMV-associated chains were specific for CMV antigens.

The sequenced sample was PBMCs. This chain connects TRBV29-1 to TRBJ1-2, with D unclear. The sequence was obtained from a man over 45 in good health and CMV-seropositive. As DNA, the CDR3 is TGCAGCGTTGACAGGAACTATGGCTACACCTTC. Translating it yields CSVDRNYGYTF.